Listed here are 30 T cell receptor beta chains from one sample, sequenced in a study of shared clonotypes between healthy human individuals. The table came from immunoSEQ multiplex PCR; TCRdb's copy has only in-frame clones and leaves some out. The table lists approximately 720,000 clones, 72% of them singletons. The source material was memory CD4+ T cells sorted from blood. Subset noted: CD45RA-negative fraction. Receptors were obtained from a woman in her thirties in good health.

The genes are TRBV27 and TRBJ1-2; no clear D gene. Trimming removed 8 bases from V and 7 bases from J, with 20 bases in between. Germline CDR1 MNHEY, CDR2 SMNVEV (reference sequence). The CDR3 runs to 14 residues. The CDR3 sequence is CASSLDPGLGGYTF. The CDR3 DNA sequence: TGTGCCAGCTCATTGGACCCAGGATTAGGTGGCTACACCTTC.

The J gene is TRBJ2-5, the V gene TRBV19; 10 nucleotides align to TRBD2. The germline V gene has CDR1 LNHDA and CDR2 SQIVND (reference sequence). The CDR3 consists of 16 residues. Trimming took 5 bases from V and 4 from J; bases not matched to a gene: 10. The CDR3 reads CASSPASRTSGETQYF. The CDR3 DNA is TGTGCCAGTAGTCCGGCATCGAGGACTAGCGGAGAGACCCAGTACTTC.

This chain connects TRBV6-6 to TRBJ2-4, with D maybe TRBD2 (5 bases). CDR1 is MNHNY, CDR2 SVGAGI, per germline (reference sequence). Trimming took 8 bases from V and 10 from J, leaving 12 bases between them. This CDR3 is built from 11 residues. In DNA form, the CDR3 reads TGTGCCAGCGCCGCCGGGGATATTCAGTACTTC. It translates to CASAAGDIQYF.

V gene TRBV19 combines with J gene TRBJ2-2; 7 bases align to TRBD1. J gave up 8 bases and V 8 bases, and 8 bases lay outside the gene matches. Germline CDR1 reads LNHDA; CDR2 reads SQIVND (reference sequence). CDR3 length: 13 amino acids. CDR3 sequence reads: CASRPTGQGELFF. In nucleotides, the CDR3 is TGTGCCAGTCGACCGACAGGGCAAGGGGAGCTGTTTTTT.

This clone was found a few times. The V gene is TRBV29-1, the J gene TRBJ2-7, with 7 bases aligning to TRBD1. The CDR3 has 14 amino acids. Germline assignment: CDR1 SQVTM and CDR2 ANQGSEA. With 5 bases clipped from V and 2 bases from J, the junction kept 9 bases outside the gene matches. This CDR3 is CSVKTGTATYEQYF. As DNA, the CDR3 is TGCAGCGTTAAGACCGGGACAGCAACCTACGAGCAGTACTTC.

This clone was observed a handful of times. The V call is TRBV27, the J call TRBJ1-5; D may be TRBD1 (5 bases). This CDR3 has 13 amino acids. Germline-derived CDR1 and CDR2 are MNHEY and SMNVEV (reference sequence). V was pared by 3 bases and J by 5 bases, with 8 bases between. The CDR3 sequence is CASSFMGDQPQHF. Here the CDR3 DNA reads TGTGCCAGCAGTTTTATGGGGGATCAGCCCCAGCATTTT.

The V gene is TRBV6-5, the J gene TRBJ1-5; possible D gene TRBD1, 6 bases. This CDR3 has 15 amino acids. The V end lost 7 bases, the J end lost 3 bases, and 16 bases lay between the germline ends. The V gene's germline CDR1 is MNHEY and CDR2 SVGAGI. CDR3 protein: CASKGQQGINQPQHF. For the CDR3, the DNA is TGTGCCAGCAAGGGTCAACAGGGAATCAATCAGCCCCAGCATTTT.

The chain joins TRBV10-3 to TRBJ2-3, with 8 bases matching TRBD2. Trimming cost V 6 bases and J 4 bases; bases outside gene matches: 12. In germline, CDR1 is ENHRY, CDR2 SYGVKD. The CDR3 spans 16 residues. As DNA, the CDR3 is TGTGCCATCAGCAACGTAGCGGGATTTAATGCAGATACGCAGTATTTT. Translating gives CAISNVAGFNADTQYF.

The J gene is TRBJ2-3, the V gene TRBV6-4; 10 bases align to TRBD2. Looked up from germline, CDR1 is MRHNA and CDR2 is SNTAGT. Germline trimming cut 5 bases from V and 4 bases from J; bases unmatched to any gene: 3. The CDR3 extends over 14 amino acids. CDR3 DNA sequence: TGTGCCAGCAGTTATCTAGCGGGAGCAGATACGCAGTATTTT. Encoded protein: CASSYLAGADTQYF.

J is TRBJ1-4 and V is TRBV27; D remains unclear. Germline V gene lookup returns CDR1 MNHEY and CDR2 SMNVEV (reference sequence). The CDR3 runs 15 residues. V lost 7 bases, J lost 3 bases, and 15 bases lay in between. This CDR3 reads CASKSQSVANEKLFF. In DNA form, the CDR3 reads TGTGCCAGCAAGTCGCAGTCAGTGGCTAATGAAAAACTGTTTTTT.

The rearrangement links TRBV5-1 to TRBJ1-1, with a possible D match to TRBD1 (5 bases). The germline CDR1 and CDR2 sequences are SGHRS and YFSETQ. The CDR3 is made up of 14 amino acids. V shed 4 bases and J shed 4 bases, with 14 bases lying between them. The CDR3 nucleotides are TGCGCCAGCAGCATCCAGGGTTCCGGCACTGAAGCTTTCTTT. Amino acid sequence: CASSIQGSGTEAFF. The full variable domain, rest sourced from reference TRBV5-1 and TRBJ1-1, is KAGVTQTPRYLIKTRGQQVTLSCSPISGHRSVSWYQQTPGQGLQFLFEYFSETQRNKGNFPGRFSGRQFSNSRSEMNVSTLELGDSALYLCASSIQGSGTEAFFGQGTRLTVV.

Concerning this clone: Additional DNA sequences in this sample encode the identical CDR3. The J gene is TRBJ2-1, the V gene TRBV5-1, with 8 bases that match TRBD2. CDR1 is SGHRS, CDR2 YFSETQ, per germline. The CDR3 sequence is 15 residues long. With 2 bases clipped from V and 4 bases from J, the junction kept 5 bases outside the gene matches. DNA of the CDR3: TGCGCCAGCAGCTTCGGTGGCGGGGGGTACAATGAGCAGTTCTTC. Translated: CASSFGGGGYNEQFF.

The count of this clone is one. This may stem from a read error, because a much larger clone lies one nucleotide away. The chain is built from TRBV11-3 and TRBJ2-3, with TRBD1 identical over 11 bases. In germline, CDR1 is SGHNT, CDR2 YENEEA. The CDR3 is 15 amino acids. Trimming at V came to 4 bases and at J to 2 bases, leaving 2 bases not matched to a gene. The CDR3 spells CASSSGQGATDTQYF. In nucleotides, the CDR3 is TGTGCCAGCAGCTCCGGACAGGGGGCCACAGATACGCAGTATTTT. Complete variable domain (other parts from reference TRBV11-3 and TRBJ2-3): EAGVVQSPRYKIIEKKQPVAFWCNPISGHNTLYWYLQNLGQGPELLIRYENEEAVDDSQLPKDRFSAERLKGVDSTLKIQPAELGDSAVYLCASSSGQGATDTQYFGPGTRLTVL.

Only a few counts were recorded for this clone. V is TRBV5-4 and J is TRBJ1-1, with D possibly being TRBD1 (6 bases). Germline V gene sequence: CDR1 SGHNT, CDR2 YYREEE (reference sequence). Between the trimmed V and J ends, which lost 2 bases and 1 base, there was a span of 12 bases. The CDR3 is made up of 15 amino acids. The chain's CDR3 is CASSLVQGRNTEAFF. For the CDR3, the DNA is TGTGCCAGCAGCTTAGTACAGGGTAGGAACACTGAAGCTTTCTTT.

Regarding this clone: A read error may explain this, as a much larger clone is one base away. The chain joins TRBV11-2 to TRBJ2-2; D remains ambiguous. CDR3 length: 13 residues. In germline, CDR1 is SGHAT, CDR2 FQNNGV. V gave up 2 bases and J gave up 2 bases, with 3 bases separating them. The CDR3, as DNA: TGTGCCAGCAGCTTAAGAAACACCGGGGAGCTGTTTTTT. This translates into CASSLRNTGELFF.

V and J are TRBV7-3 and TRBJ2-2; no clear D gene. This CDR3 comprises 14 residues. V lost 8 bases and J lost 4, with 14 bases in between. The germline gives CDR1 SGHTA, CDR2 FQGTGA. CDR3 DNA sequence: TGTGCCAGCCGTGGTCCAGGTGGCACCGGGGAGCTGTTTTTT. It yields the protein CASRGPGGTGELFF.

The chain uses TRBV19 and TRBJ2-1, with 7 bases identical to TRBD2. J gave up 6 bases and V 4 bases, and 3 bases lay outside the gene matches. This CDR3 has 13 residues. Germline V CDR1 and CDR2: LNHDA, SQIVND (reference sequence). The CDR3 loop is CASSTGLGNEQFF. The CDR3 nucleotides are TGTGCCAGTAGTACAGGACTAGGCAATGAGCAGTTCTTC.

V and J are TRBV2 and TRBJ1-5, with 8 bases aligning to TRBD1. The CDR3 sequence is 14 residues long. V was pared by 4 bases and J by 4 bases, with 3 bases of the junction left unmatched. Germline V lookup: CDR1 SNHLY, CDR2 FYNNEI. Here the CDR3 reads CASSVRTGNQPQHF. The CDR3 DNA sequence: TGTGCCAGCAGTGTTAGGACAGGGAATCAGCCCCAGCATTTT. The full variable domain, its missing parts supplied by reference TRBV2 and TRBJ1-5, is EPEVTQTPSHQVTQMGQEVILRCVPISNHLYFYWYRQILGQKVEFLVSFYNNEISEKSEIFDDQFSVERPDGSNFTLKIRSTKLEDSAMYFCASSVRTGNQPQHFGDGTRLSIL.

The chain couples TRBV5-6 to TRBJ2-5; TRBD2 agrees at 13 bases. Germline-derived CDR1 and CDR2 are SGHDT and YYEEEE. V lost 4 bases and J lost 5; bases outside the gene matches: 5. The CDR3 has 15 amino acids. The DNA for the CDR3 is TGTGCCAGCAGCGTCGGACTAGCGGGAGTGGAGACCCAGTACTTC. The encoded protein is CASSVGLAGVETQYF. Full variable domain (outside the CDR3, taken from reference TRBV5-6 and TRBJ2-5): DAGVTQSPTHLIKTRGQQVTLRCSPKSGHDTVSWYQQALGQGPQFIFQYYEEEERQRGNFPDRFSGHQFPNYSSELNVNALLLGDSALYLCASSVGLAGVETQYFGPGTRLLVL.

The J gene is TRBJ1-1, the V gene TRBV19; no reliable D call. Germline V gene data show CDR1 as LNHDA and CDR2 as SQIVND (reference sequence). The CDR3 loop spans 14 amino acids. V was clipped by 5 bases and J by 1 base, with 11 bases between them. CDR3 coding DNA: TGTGCCAGTAGTTGGTCCCCGGCGAACACTGAAGCTTTCTTT. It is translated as CASSWSPANTEAFF.

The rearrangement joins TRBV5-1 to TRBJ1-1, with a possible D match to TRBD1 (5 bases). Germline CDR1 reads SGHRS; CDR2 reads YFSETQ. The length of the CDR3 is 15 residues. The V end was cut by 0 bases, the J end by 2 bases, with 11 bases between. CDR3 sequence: CASSLENGQNTEAFF. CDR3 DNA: TGCGCCAGCAGCTTGGAGAACGGACAAAACACTGAAGCTTTCTTT.

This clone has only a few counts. The CDR3 loop reads CASSVGRSQAFF. The DNA for the CDR3 is TGTGCCAGCAGTGTTGGGAGGTCGCAAGCTTTCTTT. The J gene is TRBJ1-1, the V gene TRBV2, with unresolved D. The germline CDR1 and CDR2 sequences are SNHLY and FYNNEI. Trimming left V 4 bases short and J 9 bases short, with 12 bases between. The length of the CDR3 is 12 residues.

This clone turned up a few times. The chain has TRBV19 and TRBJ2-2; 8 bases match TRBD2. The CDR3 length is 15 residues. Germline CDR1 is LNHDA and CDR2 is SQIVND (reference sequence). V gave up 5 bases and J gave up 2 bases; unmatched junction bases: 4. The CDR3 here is CASSPSGFNTGELFF. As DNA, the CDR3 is TGTGCCAGTAGTCCTAGCGGGTTCAACACCGGGGAGCTGTTTTTT.

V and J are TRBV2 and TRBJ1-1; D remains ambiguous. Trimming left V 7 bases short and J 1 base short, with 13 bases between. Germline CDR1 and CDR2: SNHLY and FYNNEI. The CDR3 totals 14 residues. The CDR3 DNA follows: TGTGCCAGCAAGCGAGAAGACTCGAACACTGAAGCTTTCTTT. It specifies CASKREDSNTEAFF.

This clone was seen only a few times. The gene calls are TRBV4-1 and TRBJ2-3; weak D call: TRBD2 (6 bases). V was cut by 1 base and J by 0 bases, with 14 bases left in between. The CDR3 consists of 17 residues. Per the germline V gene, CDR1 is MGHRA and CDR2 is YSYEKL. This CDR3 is CASSQAFSGGSTDTQYF. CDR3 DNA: TGCGCCAGCAGCCAAGCCTTTAGCGGTGGGAGCACAGATACGCAGTATTTT.

The CDR3 reads CASSVIGDEKLFF. The DNA of the CDR3 is TGTGCCAGCAGCGTAATTGGGGACGAAAAACTGTTTTTT. V is TRBV4-2 and J is TRBJ1-4; a possible D gene is TRBD1 (5 bases). Germline CDR1 reads LGHNA; CDR2 reads YNFKEQ. The CDR3 runs 13 residues. Trimming removed 5 bases from V and 8 bases from J, with 12 bases in between.

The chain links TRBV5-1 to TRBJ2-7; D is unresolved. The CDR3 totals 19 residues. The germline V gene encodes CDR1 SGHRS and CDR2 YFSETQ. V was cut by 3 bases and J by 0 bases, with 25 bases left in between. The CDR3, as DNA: TGCGCCAGCAGCTACGAACCCCCCCGACGCGTCCTATCCTCCTACGAGCAGTACTTC. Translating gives CASSYEPPRRVLSSYEQYF. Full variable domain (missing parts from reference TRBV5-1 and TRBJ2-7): KAGVTQTPRYLIKTRGQQVTLSCSPISGHRSVSWYQQTPGQGLQFLFEYFSETQRNKGNFPGRFSGRQFSNSRSEMNVSTLELGDSALYLCASSYEPPRRVLSSYEQYFGPGTRLTVT.

In DNA form, the CDR3 reads TGTGCCAGCAGCTTTCGTACAGGGCCAATCACCTTC. Translating it yields CASSFRTGPITF. The chain links TRBV7-3 to TRBJ1-2; D may be TRBD1 (6 bases). V gave up 3 bases and J gave up 13 bases, with 15 bases separating them. Germline CDR1 reads SGHTA; CDR2 reads FQGTGA. CDR3 length equals 12 residues.

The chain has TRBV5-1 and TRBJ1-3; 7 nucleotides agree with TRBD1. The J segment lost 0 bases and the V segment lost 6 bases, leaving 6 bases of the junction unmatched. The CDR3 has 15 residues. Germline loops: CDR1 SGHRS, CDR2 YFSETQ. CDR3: CASTRDRLSGNTIYF. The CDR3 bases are TGCGCCAGCACACGGGACAGACTCTCTGGAAACACCATATATTTT.

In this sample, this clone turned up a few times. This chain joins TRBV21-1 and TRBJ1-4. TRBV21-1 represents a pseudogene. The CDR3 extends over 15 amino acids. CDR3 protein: CASPSQGGQGEKLFF. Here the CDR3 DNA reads TGTGCCAGCCCCTCCCAGGGAGGGCAAGGTGAAAAACTGTTTTTT.